What follows are 28 T cell receptor beta chains derived from one specimen sequenced in a study of blood T cells in healthy people across ages. Alongside a J-beta primer mix, a sample-barcoded 5' primer served in a second PCR lasting 7 to 11 cycles. TCRdb ran MiXCR on the 5' RACE reads and lists one entry per CDR3 protein. The table lists hundreds of thousands of distinct CDR3 sequences, roughly a quarter of them singletons. This sample also belongs to another study, concerning T cells of mothers and their children.

The sample consisted of blood. Source of these receptors: a boy aged 2 to 10 in good health.

In regard to this clonotype: One end of the junction varies from germline; a read error may be responsible. The chain has TRBV27 and TRBJ2-7, with TRBD1 matching over 7 bases. This CDR3 has 16 amino acids. Germline V lookup: CDR1 MNHEY, CDR2 SMNVEV (reference sequence). The CDR3, as DNA: TGTGCCAGCAGTCCTCGTACAGGGGTTCCAACCTACCAGCAGTACTTC. This encodes CASSPRTGVPTYQQYF.

The chain uses TRBV18 and TRBJ2-5; 8 bases are a match to TRBD2. The J call may not be correct, given that the DNA end is closer to TRBJ2-1. The CDR3 loop spans 18 amino acids. Germline V gives CDR1 KGHSH, CDR2 LQKENI. CDR3 nucleotides: TGTGCCAGCTCACCACCGAGGCGGGAGGTTACGAGGGGCAATGAGCAGTTCTTC. This gives the protein CASSPPRREVTRGNEQFF.

This chain joins TRBV7-8 and TRBJ1-2; 7 nucleotides match TRBD1. This CDR3 has 13 amino acids. Germline-derived CDR1 and CDR2 are SGHVS and FQNEAQ. V lost 4 bases and J lost 8; bases outside the gene matches: 7. CDR3 sequence reads: CASSSQGGMGYTF. CDR3 DNA sequence: TGTGCCAGCAGCTCACAAGGGGGCATGGGCTACACCTTC.

This clonotype was counted between two and nine times. The chain has TRBV7-9 and TRBJ2-5, with D uncertain. This CDR3 is 13 amino acids long. Trimming took 3 bases from V and 0 from J, leaving 5 bases between them. Germline V lookup: CDR1 SEHNR, CDR2 FQNEAQ (reference sequence). For the CDR3, the DNA is TGTGCCAGCAGCTTTTACGACCAAGAGACCCAGTACTTC. It yields the protein CASSFYDQETQYF.

In the case of this clonotype: The junction differs from germline at one of its ends, possibly a read error. The J gene is TRBJ2-1, the V gene TRBV7-2; a weak D match, TRBD2 (5 bases). Germline-derived CDR1 and CDR2 are SGHTA and FQGNSA. CDR3 length equals 12 residues. The CDR3 loop is CASTFGDNGQFF. Written as DNA, the CDR3 is TGTGCCAGCACCTTCGGGGATAATGGGCAGTTCTTC.

This clonotype was recorded only once. One end of the junction does not line up with germline, which may come from a read error. The V call is TRBV28, the J call TRBJ2-3, with TRBD2 identical over 7 bases. Germline values: CDR1 MDHEN, CDR2 SYDVKM. The CDR3 is made up of 15 amino acids. CDR3 protein: CASSLSGAAQDAQYF. The CDR3 DNA sequence: TGTGCCAGCAGTCTCAGCGGGGCCGCACAAGATGCGCAGTATTTT.

The chain joins TRBV6-6 to TRBJ1-5; D is ambiguous. This CDR3 comprises 15 residues. Germline V gene data show CDR1 as MNHNY and CDR2 as SVGAGI (reference sequence). The V gene lost 6 bases and the J gene lost 5 bases, with 17 bases spanning the gap. The CDR3 DNA reads TGTGCCAGCAGCGGGCCGGCGGGGAATGATCAGCCCCAGCATTTT. Its translation is CASSGPAGNDQPQHF.

This clonotype showed up just a few times. This sequence joins TRBV5-1 and TRBJ2-1; 9 bases are shared with TRBD1. The germline CDR1 and CDR2 sequences are SGHRS and YFSETQ. J gave up 9 bases and V 4 bases, and 11 bases lay outside the gene matches. The CDR3 loop spans 15 amino acids. The CDR3 protein is CASSDPTGGMIEQFF. CDR3 DNA sequence: TGCGCCAGCAGCGACCCCACAGGGGGCATGATTGAGCAGTTCTTC. The variable domain in full, with the rest retrieved from reference TRBV5-1 and TRBJ2-1, is KAGVTQTPRYLIKTRGQQVTLSCSPISGHRSVSWYQQTPGQGLQFLFEYFSETQRNKGNFPGRFSGRQFSNSRSEMNVSTLELGDSALYLCASSDPTGGMIEQFFGPGTRLTVL.

The rearrangement links TRBV2 to TRBJ2-5, with TRBD2 identical over 8 bases. The J call may be incorrect, as the DNA end agrees better with TRBJ2-1. The CDR3 totals 12 residues. Germline V gene lookup returns CDR1 SNHLY and CDR2 FYNNEI. The CDR3 here is CASTTSAHEQFF. The CDR3 nucleotides read TGTGCCAGCACGACTAGCGCACATGAGCAGTTCTTC.

This chain uses TRBV7-2 with TRBJ2-5, with 8 bases lining up with TRBD2. The J call may be faulty, since TRBJ2-7 better matches the DNA end. The CDR3 extends over 15 amino acids. Germline V gene data show CDR1 as SGHTA and CDR2 as FQGNSA. The CDR3 bases are TGTGCCAGCAGTCTTGGGACTAGGAGATCCAACGAGCAGTACTTC. Encoded protein: CASSLGTRRSNEQYF.

This chain links TRBV12-3 or TRBV12-4 with TRBJ2-7; possibly TRBD1 or TRBD2 for D (5 bases each). Trimming removed 4 bases at V and 2 bases at J, with 15 bases between. CDR3 size: 15 residues. CDR3 loop: CASSSAGAQAYEQYF. The CDR3 nucleotides read TGTGCCAGCAGTTCGGCCGGGGCCCAAGCCTACGAGCAGTACTTC.

This clonotype was detected a few times. The rearrangement links TRBV20-1 to TRBJ2-5, with 7 bases identical to TRBD1. The J call may be incorrect, as the DNA end agrees better with TRBJ2-7. The CDR3 contains 14 residues. Germline assignment: CDR1 DFQATT and CDR2 SNEGSKA (reference sequence). As DNA, the CDR3 is TGCAGTGCTAGACCGGGACAGCCTTCCTACGAGCAGTACTTC. Amino acids: CSARPGQPSYEQYF.

The V and J genes are TRBV10-2 and TRBJ2-1; a weak D match, TRBD2 (5 bases). V lost 4 bases and J 0 bases, leaving 10 bases between the germline ends. Germline CDR1 reads WSHSY; CDR2 reads SAAADI. The CDR3 covers 15 residues. Here the CDR3 reads CASSVGAASYNEQFF. The CDR3 region has the DNA TGCGCCAGCAGTGTAGGAGCGGCCTCCTACAATGAGCAGTTCTTC.

The chain has TRBV3-1 and TRBJ2-5; TRBD2 agrees at 10 bases. The DNA matches TRBJ2-7 better at its end, which makes the J call doubtful. CDR3 length equals 15 residues. Germline assignment: CDR1 LGHDT and CDR2 YNNKEL (reference sequence). CDR3 sequence: CASSRTQRGGYEQYF. The CDR3 nucleotides are TGTGCCAGCAGCCGCACCCAGCGGGGGGGCTACGAGCAGTACTTC.

The genes are TRBV10-3 and TRBJ1-1; 9 positions match TRBD1. CDR1 ENHRY and CDR2 SYGVKD come from the germline V gene. The CDR3 runs to 14 residues. With 7 bases clipped from V and 1 base from J, the junction kept 4 bases outside the gene matches. The CDR3 loop reads CAITTDRGNTEAFF. The CDR3 DNA reads TGTGCCATCACTACGGACAGGGGGAACACTGAAGCTTTCTTT.

This clonotype was detected only a few times. The chain joins TRBV5-1 to TRBJ2-1; perhaps TRBD1 as D (5 bases). Trimming removed 0 bases at V and 5 bases at J, with 9 bases between. The length of the CDR3 is 14 residues. Germline CDR1 SGHRS, CDR2 YFSETQ. The CDR3 bases are TGCGCCAGCAGCTTGGAGGGCAGGGACAATGAGCAGTTCTTC. It codes for CASSLEGRDNEQFF.

Of note for this clonotype: Compared with germline, one end of the junction differs, possibly owing to a read error. The chain recombines TRBV12-3 or TRBV12-4 with TRBJ1-3; tentative D call: TRBD1 (5 bases). The CDR3 sequence is 12 residues long. CDR3 sequence reads: CASTDDTPGTHF. CDR3 sequence (DNA): TGTGCCAGCACCGACGACACCCCCGGGACTCATTTT.

This clonotype has a handful of counts. CDR3 in DNA: TGTGCCAGCAGTCCTAACGGTCGGAGTTCTGAAAAACTGTTTTTT. Translation gives CASSPNGRSSEKLFF. V and J are TRBV27 and TRBJ1-4, with no clear D. Germline loops: CDR1 MNHEY, CDR2 SMNVEV (reference sequence). This CDR3 region has 15 residues. V gave up 5 bases and J gave up 7 bases, with 17 bases separating them.

The chain has TRBV6-2 or TRBV6-3 and TRBJ2-1, with 9 bases matching TRBD2. With V trimmed by 2 bases and J by 4 bases, 12 bases remained unmatched. The CDR3 covers 18 residues. Germline CDR1 and CDR2: MNHEY and SVGEGT. The chain's CDR3 is CASSYAVTSGGPYNEQFF. CDR3 in DNA: TGTGCCAGCAGTTACGCGGTGACTAGCGGCGGCCCTTACAATGAGCAGTTCTTC.

This clonotype appeared a few times. The V gene is TRBV30, the J gene TRBJ2-5; TRBD1 matches 11 bases. The J call is doubtful: the DNA matches TRBJ2-7 better. The CDR3 has 13 amino acids. The germline V gene encodes CDR1 GTSNPN and CDR2 SVGIG (reference sequence). The DNA for the CDR3 is TGTGCCTGGCAGGGACAGGGGGCCTACGAGCAGTACTTC. Translating gives CAWQGQGAYEQYF.

A few counts support this clonotype. This chain links TRBV20-1 with TRBJ1-6; D ambiguous. Trimming took 7 bases from V and 6 from J, leaving 13 bases between them. The CDR3 has 13 residues. CDR1 and CDR2 from the germline V gene are DFQATT and SNEGSKA (reference sequence). The CDR3 protein is CSVGFGTNSPLHF. CDR3 DNA sequence: TGCAGTGTAGGTTTCGGCACTAATTCACCCCTCCACTTT.

V and J are TRBV29-1 and TRBJ2-3; D perhaps matches TRBD2 (7 bases). Per the germline V gene, CDR1 is SQVTM and CDR2 is ANQGSEA. The germline V and J ends were trimmed by 5 bases and 2 bases, with 17 bases remaining between them. CDR3 length equals 15 residues. The CDR3 spells CSVHYGGLTTDTQYF. The DNA of the CDR3 is TGCAGCGTTCACTACGGGGGGCTGACCACAGATACGCAGTATTTT.

The rearrangement uses TRBV6-5 and TRBJ2-1, with 10 bases identical to TRBD2. Trimming at V came to 2 bases and at J to 7 bases, leaving 17 bases not matched to a gene. CDR1 is MNHEY and CDR2 is SVGAGI in the germline V gene. The CDR3 contains 19 residues. This chain's CDR3 is CASSYLTPGLAVVMNEQFF. The CDR3 DNA is TGTGCCAGCAGTTACCTCACCCCAGGACTAGCGGTGGTGATGAATGAGCAGTTCTTC.

The V gene is TRBV7-9, the J gene TRBJ2-5; maybe TRBD1 (6 bases). The CDR3 has 18 residues. The V end was cut by 5 bases, the J end by 2 bases, with 24 bases between. Germline assignment: CDR1 SEHNR and CDR2 FQNEAQ (reference sequence). The CDR3 DNA reads as TGTGCCAGCAGCCTTATTGCCTACCCTAGGACAGAGCAAGAGACCCAGTACTTC. The encoded protein is CASSLIAYPRTEQETQYF.

This clonotype was observed a few times. The chain carries TRBV5-6 and TRBJ2-4; unclear D gene. V dropped 0 bases and J dropped 3 bases, with 10 bases sitting between them. The CDR3 covers 15 residues. Germline V lookup: CDR1 SGHDT, CDR2 YYEEEE. CDR3 sequence (DNA): TGTGCCAGCAGCTTGGGAATTTTGGACAAAAACATTCAGTACTTC. Amino acids: CASSLGILDKNIQYF.

This chain uses TRBV20-1 with TRBJ2-3, with TRBD1 as a possible D gene (6 bases). Trimming took off 4 bases at V and 1 base at J, with 18 bases between the two ends. This CDR3 contains 16 residues. CDR1 and CDR2 from the germline V gene are DFQATT and SNEGSKA (reference sequence). CDR3 region: CSATYSTGPGTDTQYF. The CDR3 region has the DNA TGCAGTGCTACCTACAGTACAGGGCCAGGCACAGATACGCAGTATTTT.

This rearrangement joins TRBV20-1 to TRBJ2-7; possibly TRBD2 for D (5 bases). The V gene's germline CDR1 is DFQATT and CDR2 SNEGSKA (reference sequence). There are 16 residues in the CDR3. V was trimmed by 3 bases and J by 7 bases, leaving 25 bases between them. This CDR3 reads CSASSKNTEVEREQYF. CDR3 coding DNA: TGCAGTGCTAGTTCGAAGAATACGGAGGTGGAGAGGGAGCAGTACTTC.

This clonotype has a handful of counts. The V gene is TRBV28, the J gene TRBJ2-1; 9 bases align to TRBD2. The J segment lost 2 bases and the V segment lost 5 bases, leaving 4 bases of the junction unmatched. The CDR3 sequence is 15 residues long. Germline V gives CDR1 MDHEN, CDR2 SYDVKM. CDR3 nucleotide sequence: TGTGCCAGCAGTCATAGCGGGAGAACCTACAATGAGCAGTTCTTC. Its protein product is CASSHSGRTYNEQFF.